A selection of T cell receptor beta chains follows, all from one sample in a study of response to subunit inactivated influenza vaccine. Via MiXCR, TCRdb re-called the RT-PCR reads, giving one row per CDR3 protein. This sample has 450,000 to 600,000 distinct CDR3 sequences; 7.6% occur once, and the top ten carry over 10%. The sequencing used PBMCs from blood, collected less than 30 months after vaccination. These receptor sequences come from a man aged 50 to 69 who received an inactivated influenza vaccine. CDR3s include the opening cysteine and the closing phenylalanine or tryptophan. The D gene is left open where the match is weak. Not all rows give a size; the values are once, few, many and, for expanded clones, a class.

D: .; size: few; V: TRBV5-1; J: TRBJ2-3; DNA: TGCGCCAGCAGCTTGGACGGATATAGCACAGATACGCAGTATTTT; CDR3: CASSLDGYSTDTQYF
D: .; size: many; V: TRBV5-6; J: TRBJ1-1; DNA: TGTGCCAGCAGCTCCGGGGGCCTATTGAACACTGAAGCTTTCTTT; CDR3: CASSSGGLLNTEAFF
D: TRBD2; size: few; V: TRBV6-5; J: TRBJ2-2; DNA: TGTGCCAGCAGTTACTATCCCCCGGGACTAGCGGGAGAGCACACCGGGGAGCTGTTTTTT; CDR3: CASSYYPPGLAGEHTGELFF
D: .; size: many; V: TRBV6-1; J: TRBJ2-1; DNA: TGTGCCAGCACTCGAGGAGCGACAAGCGATGAGCAGTTCTTC; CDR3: CASTRGATSDEQFF
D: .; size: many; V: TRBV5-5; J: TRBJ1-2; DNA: TGTGCCAGCAGCTACATCTCAGGGCGAGGGAACCATGGCTACACCTTC; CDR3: CASSYISGRGNHGYTF
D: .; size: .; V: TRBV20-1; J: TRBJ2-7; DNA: TGCAGTGCTAGGGACTTGACCCCCCTCGGCGAGCAGTACTTC; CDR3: CSARDLTPLGEQYF
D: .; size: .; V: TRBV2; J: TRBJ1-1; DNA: TGTGCCAGCAAGGTTGGGGGCAGGGACACTGAAGCTTTCTTT; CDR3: CASKVGGRDTEAFF
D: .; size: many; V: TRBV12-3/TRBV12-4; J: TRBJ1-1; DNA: TGTGCCAGCAGCCCCCAACTGAACACTGAAGCTTTCTTT; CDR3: CASSPQLNTEAFF
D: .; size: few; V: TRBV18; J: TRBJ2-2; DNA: TGTGCCAGCTCACCACGAACAGGGCGCACCGGGGAGCTGTTTTTT; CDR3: CASSPRTGRTGELFF
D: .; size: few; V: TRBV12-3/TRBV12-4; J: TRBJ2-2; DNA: TGTGCCAGCACCCCTCGGGGAACCGGGGAGCTGTTTTTT; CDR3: CASTPRGTGELFF
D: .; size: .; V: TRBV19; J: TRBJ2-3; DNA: TGTGCCAGTAGCACCAATATCGGGTCAGATACGCAGTATTTT; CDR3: CASSTNIGSDTQYF
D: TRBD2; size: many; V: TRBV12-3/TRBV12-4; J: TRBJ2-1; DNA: TGTGCCAGCAGCCCCCAACTAGCGGGAGTCAATGAGCAGTTCTTC; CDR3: CASSPQLAGVNEQFF
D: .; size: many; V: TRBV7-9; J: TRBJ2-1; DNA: TGTGCCAGCAGCTTAGGACTAATGCCCCTAAGTGAGCAGTTCTTC; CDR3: CASSLGLMPLSEQFF
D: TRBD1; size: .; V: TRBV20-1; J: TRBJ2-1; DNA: TGCTGTGCTAGAGATTTCCAGGGGGCCCGAAATGAGCAGTTCTTC; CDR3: CCARDFQGARNEQFF
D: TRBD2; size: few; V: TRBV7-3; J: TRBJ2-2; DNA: TGTGCCAGCAGCCCTTTCGGACTAGCCGCGAGGACCGGGGAGCTGTTTTTT; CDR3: CASSPFGLAARTGELFF
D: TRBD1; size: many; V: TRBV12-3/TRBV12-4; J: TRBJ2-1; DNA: TGTGCCAGCAGAGGACAGGCCTCTAGGGGCTACAATGAGCAGTTCTTC; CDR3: CASRGQASRGYNEQFF
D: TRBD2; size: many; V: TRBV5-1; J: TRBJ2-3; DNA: TGCGCCAGCAGCTCGGGACGAGCGGGAAGCACAGATACGCAGTATTTT; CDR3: CASSSGRAGSTDTQYF
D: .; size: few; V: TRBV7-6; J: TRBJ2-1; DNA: TGTGCCAGCAGCTTAGTCGATGGGTCCTACAATGAGCAGTTCTTC; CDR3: CASSLVDGSYNEQFF
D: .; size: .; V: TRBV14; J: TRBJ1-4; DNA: TGTGCCAGCAGCCAACCTCCCCCGGGACCAGAAAAACTGTTTTTT; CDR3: CASSQPPPGPEKLFF
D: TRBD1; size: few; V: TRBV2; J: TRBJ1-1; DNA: TGTGCCAGCAGCAGGGGGCGCGACACTGAAGCTTTCTTT; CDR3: CASSRGRDTEAFF
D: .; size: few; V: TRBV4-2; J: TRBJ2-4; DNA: TGTGCCAGCAGCCAAGATCGCTCAGGGATCCTCCAAAACATTCAGTACTTC; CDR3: CASSQDRSGILQNIQYF
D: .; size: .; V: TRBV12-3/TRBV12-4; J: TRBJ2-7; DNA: TGTGCCAGCAGTGTCTACACGGACTCCTACGAGCAGTACTTC; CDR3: CASSVYTDSYEQYF
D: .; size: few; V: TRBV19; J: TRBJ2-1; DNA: TGTGCCAGTAGTAAAACGGGACGAAGAAACAATGAGCAGTTCTTC; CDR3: CASSKTGRRNNEQFF
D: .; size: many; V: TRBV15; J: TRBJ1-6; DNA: TGTGCCACCAGCAGAGATTTAGGAGCAGATAATTCACCCCTCCACTTT; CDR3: CATSRDLGADNSPLHF
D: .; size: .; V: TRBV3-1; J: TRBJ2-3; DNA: TGTGCCAGCAGCCAAGTGGACGCCACAGATACGCAGTATTTT; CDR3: CASSQVDATDTQYF
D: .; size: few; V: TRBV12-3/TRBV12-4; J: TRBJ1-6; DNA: TGTGCCAGCAGTTGGACGGGGAATTCACCCCTCCACTTT; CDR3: CASSWTGNSPLHF
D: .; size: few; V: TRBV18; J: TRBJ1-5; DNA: TGTGCCAGCTCACCGGTTGGAGTGGCTCAGCCCCAGCATTTT; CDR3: CASSPVGVAQPQHF
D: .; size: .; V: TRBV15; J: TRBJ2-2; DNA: TGTGCCACCAGCAGAAAGCCGGGGACACGGAACACCGGGGAGCTGTTTTTT; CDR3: CATSRKPGTRNTGELFF
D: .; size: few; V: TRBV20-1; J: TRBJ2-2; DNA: TGCAGTGCCGTTACAGGACTTCCGAACACCGGGGAGCTGTTTTTT; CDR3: CSAVTGLPNTGELFF
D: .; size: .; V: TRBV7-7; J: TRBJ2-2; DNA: TGTGCCAGCAGCGCTAGGCTAGGGACCGGGGAGCTGTTTTTT; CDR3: CASSARLGTGELFF
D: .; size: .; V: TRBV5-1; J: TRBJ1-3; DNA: TGCGCCAGTCAACCGGGAGATCCTGGAAACACCATATATTTT; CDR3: CASQPGDPGNTIYF
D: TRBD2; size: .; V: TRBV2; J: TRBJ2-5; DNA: TGTGCCAGCGGATTGACTAGCGGGAGCGGGGAGACCCAGTACTTC; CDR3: CASGLTSGSGETQYF
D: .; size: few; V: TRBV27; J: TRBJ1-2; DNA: TGTGCCAGCAGTGTGACAGCTAACTATGGCTACACCTTC; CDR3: CASSVTANYGYTF
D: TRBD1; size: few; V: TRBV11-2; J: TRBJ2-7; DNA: TGTGCCAGCAGCTATACAGGACAGGGTAGGCACGAGCAGTACTTC; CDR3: CASSYTGQGRHEQYF
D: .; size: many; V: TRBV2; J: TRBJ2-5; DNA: TGTGCCAGCAGCCCGGTGGTATACGAGACCCAGTACTTC; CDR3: CASSPVVYETQYF
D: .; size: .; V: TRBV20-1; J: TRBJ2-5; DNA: TGCAGTGCTAGAGAGGCAGCCCGCCAAGAGACCCAGTACTTC; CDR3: CSAREAARQETQYF
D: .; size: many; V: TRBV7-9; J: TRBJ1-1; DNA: TGTGCCAGCAGCTTAGTGGGGTACATGAACACTGAAGCTTTCTTT; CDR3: CASSLVGYMNTEAFF
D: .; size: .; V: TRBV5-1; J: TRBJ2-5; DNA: TGCGCCAGCAGCACCGAGGGCCGTCTGGAGACCCAGTACTTC; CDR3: CASSTEGRLETQYF
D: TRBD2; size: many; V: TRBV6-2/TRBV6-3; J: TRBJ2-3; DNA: TGTGCCAGCAGTTACTTCGGCGGGGGAACAGATACGCAGTATTTT; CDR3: CASSYFGGGTDTQYF
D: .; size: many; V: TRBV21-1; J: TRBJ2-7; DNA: TGTGCCAGCAGCAATCTCGGGAGTACCCCCTCCTACGAGCAGTACTTC; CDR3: CASSNLGSTPSYEQYF
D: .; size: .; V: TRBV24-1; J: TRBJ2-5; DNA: TGTGCCACCAGCCCATCGACCGTAGGGATTTGGTACCAAGAGACCCAGTACTTC; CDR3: CATSPSTVGIWYQETQYF
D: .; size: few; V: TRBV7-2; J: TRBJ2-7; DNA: TGTGCCAGCAGCTTAGCGCGTCAGAACTACGAGCAGTACTTC; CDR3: CASSLARQNYEQYF
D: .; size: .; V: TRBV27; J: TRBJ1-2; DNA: TGTGCCAGCAGTGCGAACGGTATTATCTATGGCTACACCTTC; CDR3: CASSANGIIYGYTF